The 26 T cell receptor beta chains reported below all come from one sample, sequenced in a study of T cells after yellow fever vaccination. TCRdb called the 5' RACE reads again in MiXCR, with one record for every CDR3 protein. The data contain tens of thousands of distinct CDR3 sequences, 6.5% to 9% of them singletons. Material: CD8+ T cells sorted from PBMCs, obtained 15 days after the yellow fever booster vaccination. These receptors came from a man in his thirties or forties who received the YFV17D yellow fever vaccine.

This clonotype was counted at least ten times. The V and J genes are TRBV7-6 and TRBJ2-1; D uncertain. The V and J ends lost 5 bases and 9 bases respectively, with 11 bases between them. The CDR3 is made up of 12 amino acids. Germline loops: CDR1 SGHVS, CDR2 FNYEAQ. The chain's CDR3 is CASSPGVGEQFF. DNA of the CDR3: TGTGCCAGCAGCCCTGGGGTGGGTGAGCAGTTCTTC.

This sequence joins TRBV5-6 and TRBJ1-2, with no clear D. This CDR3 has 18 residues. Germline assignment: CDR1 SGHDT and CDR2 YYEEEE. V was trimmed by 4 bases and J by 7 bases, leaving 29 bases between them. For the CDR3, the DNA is TGTGCCAGCAGCCCCTCGACGACTAGAGATAGTTCCGCTTTTGGCTACACCTTC. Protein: CASSPSTTRDSSAFGYTF.

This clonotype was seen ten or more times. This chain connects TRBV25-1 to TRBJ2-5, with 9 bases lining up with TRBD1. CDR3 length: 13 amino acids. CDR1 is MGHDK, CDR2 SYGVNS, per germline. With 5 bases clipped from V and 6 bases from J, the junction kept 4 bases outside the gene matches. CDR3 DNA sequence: TGTGCCAGCAGTCTTGGGACAGGGAAGACCCAGTACTTC. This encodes CASSLGTGKTQYF.

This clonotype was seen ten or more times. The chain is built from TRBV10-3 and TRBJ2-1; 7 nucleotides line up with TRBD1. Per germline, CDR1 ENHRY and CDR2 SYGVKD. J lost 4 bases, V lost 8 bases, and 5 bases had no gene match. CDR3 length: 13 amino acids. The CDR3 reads CAIGQETYNEQFF. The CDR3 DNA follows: TGTGCCATCGGACAGGAGACGTACAATGAGCAGTTCTTC.

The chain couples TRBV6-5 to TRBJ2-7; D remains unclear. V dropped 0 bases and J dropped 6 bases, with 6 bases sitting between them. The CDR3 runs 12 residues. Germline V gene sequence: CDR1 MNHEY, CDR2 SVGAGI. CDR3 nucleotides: TGTGCCAGCAGTTACTCCGGACGCGAGCAGTACTTC. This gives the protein CASSYSGREQYF.

CDR3 in DNA: TGCAGTGCGTGGACTAGCGGGAGTCTCCTCAATGAGCAGTTCTTC. Amino acid sequence: CSAWTSGSLLNEQFF. This rearrangement joins TRBV20-1 to TRBJ2-1; 13 positions agree with TRBD2. This CDR3 has 15 amino acids. Germline CDR1 reads DFQATT; CDR2 reads SNEGSKA (reference sequence). J lost 6 bases, V lost 6 bases, and 8 bases had no gene match.

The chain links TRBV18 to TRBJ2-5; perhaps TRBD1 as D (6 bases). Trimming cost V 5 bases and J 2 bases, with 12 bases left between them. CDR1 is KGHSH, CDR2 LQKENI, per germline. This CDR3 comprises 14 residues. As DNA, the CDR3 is TGTGCCAGCTCAGAAAGACAGGAACAAGAGACCCAGTACTTC. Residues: CASSERQEQETQYF. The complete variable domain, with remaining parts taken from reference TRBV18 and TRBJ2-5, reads NAGVMQNPRHLVRRRGQEARLRCSPMKGHSHVYWYRQLPEEGLKFMVYLQKENIIDESGMPKERFSAEFPKEGPSILRIQQVVRGDSAAYFCASSERQEQETQYFGPGTRLLVL.

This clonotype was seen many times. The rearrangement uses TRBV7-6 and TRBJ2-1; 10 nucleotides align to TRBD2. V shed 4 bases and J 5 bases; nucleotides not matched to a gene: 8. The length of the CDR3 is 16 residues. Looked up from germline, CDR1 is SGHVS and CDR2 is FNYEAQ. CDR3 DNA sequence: TGTGCCAGCAGCTCCATACTAGCGGGAAGGGACAATGAGCAGTTCTTC. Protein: CASSSILAGRDNEQFF.

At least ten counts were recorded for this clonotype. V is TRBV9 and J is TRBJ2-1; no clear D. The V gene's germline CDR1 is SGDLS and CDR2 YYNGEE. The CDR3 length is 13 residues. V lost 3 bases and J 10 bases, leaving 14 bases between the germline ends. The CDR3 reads CASSASGEDEQFF. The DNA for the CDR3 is TGTGCCAGCAGCGCCTCCGGCGAGGACGAGCAGTTCTTC.

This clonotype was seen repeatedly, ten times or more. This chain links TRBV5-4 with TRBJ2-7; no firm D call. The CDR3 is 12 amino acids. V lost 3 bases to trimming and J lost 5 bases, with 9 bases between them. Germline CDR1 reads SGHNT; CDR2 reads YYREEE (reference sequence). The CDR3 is CASSWDTHEQYF. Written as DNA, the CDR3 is TGTGCCAGCAGCTGGGATACCCACGAGCAGTACTTC.

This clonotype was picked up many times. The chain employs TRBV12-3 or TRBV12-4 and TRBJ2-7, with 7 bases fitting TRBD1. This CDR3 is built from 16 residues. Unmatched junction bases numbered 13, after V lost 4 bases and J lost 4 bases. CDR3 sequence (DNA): TGTGCCAGCAGTTCAACAGGGGATCGCGGCCTTTACGAGCAGTACTTC. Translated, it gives CASSSTGDRGLYEQYF.

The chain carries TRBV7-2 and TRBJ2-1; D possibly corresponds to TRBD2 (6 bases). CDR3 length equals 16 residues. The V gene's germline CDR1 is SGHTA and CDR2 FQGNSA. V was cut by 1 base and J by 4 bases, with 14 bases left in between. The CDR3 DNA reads TGTGCCAGCAGCTTAGTCTTCCGGGACTGGTACAATGAGCAGTTCTTC. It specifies CASSLVFRDWYNEQFF.

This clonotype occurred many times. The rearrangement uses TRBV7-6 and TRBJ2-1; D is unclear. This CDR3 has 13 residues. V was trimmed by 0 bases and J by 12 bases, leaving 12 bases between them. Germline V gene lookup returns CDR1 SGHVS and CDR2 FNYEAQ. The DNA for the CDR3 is TGTGCCAGCAGCTTAGCGCCGATCTCTGGGCAGTTCTTC. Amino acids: CASSLAPISGQFF.

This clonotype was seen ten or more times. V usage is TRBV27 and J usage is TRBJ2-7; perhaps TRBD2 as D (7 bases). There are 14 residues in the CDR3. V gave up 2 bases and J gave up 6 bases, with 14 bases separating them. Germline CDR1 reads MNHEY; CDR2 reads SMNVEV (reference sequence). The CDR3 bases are TGTGCCAGCAGTTTAAGGTTAGGGGGGGCCGAGCAGTACTTC. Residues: CASSLRLGGAEQYF.

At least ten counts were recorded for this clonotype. The CDR3 loop reads CASSLAGSELFF. The CDR3 region has the DNA TGTGCCAGCAGCTTAGCGGGGTCAGAGCTGTTTTTT. The chain joins TRBV7-6 to TRBJ2-2; D gene unclear. This CDR3 contains 12 residues. Trimming left V 0 bases short and J 11 bases short, with 7 bases between. Germline CDR1 is SGHVS and CDR2 is FNYEAQ.

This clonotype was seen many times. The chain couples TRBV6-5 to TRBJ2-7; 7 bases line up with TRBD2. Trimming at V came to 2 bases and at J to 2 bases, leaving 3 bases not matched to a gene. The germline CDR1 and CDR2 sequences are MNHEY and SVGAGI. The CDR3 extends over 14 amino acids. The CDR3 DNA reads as TGTGCCAGCAGTTACGCTAGCGGCCCCTACGAGCAGTACTTC. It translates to CASSYASGPYEQYF.

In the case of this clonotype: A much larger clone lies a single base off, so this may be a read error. This CDR3 reads CASSLSDRQFGEPFF. In DNA form, the CDR3 reads TGTGCCAGCAGCTTAAGTGATAGGCAATTCGGGGAGCCGTTTTTT. The chain couples TRBV7-8 to TRBJ2-2; TRBD2 might be the D (5 bases). The CDR3 consists of 15 residues. The V gene's germline CDR1 is SGHVS and CDR2 FQNEAQ.

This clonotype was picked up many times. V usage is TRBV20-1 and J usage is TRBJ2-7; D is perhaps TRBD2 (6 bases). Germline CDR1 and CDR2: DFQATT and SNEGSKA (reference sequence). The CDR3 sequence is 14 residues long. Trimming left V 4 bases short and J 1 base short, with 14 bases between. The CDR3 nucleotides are TGCAGTGCTAAGGACGGGAGCACTTCCTACGAGCAGTACTTC. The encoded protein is CSAKDGSTSYEQYF.

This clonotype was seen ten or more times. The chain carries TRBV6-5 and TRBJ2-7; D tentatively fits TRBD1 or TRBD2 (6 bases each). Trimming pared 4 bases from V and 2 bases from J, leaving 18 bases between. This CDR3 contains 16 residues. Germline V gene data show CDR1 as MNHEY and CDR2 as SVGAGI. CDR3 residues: CASSSQGGSEPYEQYF. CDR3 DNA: TGTGCCAGCAGTTCTCAAGGGGGGTCGGAGCCCTACGAGCAGTACTTC.

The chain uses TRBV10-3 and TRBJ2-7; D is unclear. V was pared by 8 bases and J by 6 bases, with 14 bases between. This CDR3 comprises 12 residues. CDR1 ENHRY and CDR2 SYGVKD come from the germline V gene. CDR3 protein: CAIRTAQGEQYF. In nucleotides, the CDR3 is TGTGCCATCCGAACGGCTCAAGGCGAGCAGTACTTC.

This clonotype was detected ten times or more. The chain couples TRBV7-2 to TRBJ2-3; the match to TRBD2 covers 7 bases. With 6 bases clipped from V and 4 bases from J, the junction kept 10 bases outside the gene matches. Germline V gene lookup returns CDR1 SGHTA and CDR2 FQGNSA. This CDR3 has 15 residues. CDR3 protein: CASSSSGGSSDTQYF. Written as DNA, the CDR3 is TGTGCCAGCAGTTCCTCCGGCGGGAGCTCAGATACGCAGTATTTT.

CDR3 sequence (DNA): TGTGCCAGCAGCCCGGGACATTTTGGCCAAGAGACCCAGTACTTC. It is translated as CASSPGHFGQETQYF. The chain employs TRBV5-4 and TRBJ2-5; a weak D match, TRBD1 (6 bases). CDR1 SGHNT and CDR2 YYREEE come from the germline V gene (reference sequence). The CDR3 has 15 amino acids. V lost 4 bases to trimming and J lost 1 base, with 14 bases between them.

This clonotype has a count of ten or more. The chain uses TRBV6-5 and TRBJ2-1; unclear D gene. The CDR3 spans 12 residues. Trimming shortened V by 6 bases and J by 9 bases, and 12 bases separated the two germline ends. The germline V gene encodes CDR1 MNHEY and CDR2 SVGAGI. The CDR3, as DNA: TGTGCCAGCAGCACAGCCCTCTCTGAGCAGTTCTTC. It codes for CASSTALSEQFF.

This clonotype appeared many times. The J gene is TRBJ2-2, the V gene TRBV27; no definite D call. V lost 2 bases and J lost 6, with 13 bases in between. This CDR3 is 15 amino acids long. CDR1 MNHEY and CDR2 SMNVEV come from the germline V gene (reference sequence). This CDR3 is CASSLLPLGSGELFF. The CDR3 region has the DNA TGTGCCAGCAGTTTACTCCCATTGGGGTCCGGGGAGCTGTTTTTT.

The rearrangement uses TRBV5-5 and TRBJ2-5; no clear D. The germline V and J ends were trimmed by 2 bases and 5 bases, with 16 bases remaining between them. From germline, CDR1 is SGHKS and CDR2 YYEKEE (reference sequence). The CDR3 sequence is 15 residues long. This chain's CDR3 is CASSFLQDPPETQYF. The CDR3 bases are TGTGCCAGCAGCTTCCTTCAGGACCCTCCTGAGACCCAGTACTTC.

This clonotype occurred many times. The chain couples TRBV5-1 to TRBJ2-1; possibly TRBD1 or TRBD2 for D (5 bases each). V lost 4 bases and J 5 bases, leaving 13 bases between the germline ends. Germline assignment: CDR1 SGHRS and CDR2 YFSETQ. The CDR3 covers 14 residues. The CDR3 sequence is CASSPGATHNEQFF. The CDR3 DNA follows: TGCGCCAGCAGCCCCGGGGCCACTCACAATGAGCAGTTCTTC.